Given below is one T cell receptor beta chain in context. As yet, its antigen is unknown. TCRdb's table, derived via immunoSEQ multiplex PCR, lists solely in-frame clones and lacks some. Counted here are under 250,000 clones, about 81% occurring once; the ten biggest clones make up 1% to 1.5%. The entry originates in a study of cytomegalovirus exposure and HLA in healthy donors. General study results and limits: Associated with cytomegalovirus, according to the listing, were 164 TCR beta chains. Three chains tied to CMV proved CMV antigen-specific in vitro. It was found in a later analysis that first-cohort TCR clusters tended to co-occur in the 95 to 150 validation repertoires.

Germline V gives CDR1 SGHTA, CDR2 FQGNSA. The CDR3 length is 13 residues. Trimming shortened V by 6 bases and J by 3 bases, and 11 bases separated the two germline ends. The source is a woman in her twenties or thirties in good health and CMV-seronegative. Sequenced: PBMCs. The chain combines TRBV7-2 with TRBJ1-2; maybe TRBD1 (5 bases). The CDR3 DNA is TGTGCCAGCAGGGCGGGGCGAGACTATGGCTACACCTTC. It yields the protein CASRAGRDYGYTF.